The 32 T cell receptor beta chains below come from one sample, sequenced in a study of PD-1 blockade in classical Hodgkin lymphoma (TCRdb year 2020). Libraries came from the immunoSEQ multiplex PCR assay. TCRdb retrieved this table from immuneACCESS and kept in-frame rearrangements only. Not all clones are present; in checked studies, unresolved V genes account for under half, and no reason is known for the remainder. The sample records around 20,000 clones, roughly 75% of which are singletons. The ten largest clones add up to roughly 15% of the sample. What this sample's time point label stands for: cycle 2 day 1 (C2D1) of nivolumab. Every trial patient had relapsed following autologous stem cell transplantation, and prior brentuximab vedotin exposure was what differed among cohorts A, B and C. Sample: peripheral blood mononuclear cells (PBMCs), taken before the second cycle of nivolumab. These receptor sequences come from a human donor with classical Hodgkin lymphoma.

The chain is built from TRBV19 and TRBJ2-2, with D maybe TRBD1 (6 bases). From germline, CDR1 is LNHDA and CDR2 SQIVND (reference sequence). V shed 3 bases and J shed 0 bases, with 8 bases lying between them. The CDR3 is 15 residues long. The chain's CDR3 is CASSINRANTGELFF. Here the CDR3 DNA reads TGTGCCAGTAGTATTAACAGGGCGAACACCGGGGAGCTGTTTTTT.

The CDR3 DNA reads as TGTGCCAGCAGCCACCCGAGCGAGACCCAGTACTTC. It encodes CASSHPSETQYF. The chain carries TRBV4-2 and TRBJ2-5, with no clear D. This CDR3 region has 12 residues. Germline V lookup: CDR1 LGHNA, CDR2 YNFKEQ. Trimming left V 3 bases short and J 5 bases short, with 7 bases between.

The chain joins TRBV6-1 to TRBJ2-4; 7 bases are a match to TRBD2. Trimming took 5 bases from V and 6 from J; bases not matched to a gene: 4. Looked up from germline, CDR1 is MNHNS and CDR2 is SASEGT. This CDR3 is 13 amino acids long. The CDR3 DNA is TGTGCCAGCAGTATGGCTAGCGGAAACATTCAGTACTTC. This encodes CASSMASGNIQYF.

The chain joins TRBV6-5 to TRBJ1-2; D remains unclear. The CDR3 is 13 residues long. V lost 2 bases to trimming and J lost 8 bases, with 12 bases between them. Germline CDR1 and CDR2: MNHEY and SVGAGI. The CDR3 reads CASSYDGSGGYTF. DNA for the CDR3: TGTGCCAGCAGTTACGACGGCTCGGGGGGCTACACCTTC.

This clone was observed once. V is TRBV5-1 and J is TRBJ2-3; tentatively, D is TRBD2 (6 bases). This CDR3 has 16 residues. Per the germline V gene, CDR1 is SGHRS and CDR2 is YFSETQ. V lost 3 bases, J lost 4 bases, and 18 bases lay in between. The CDR3 here is CASSSFRDSGADTQYF. CDR3 DNA sequence: TGCGCCAGCAGCTCATTCCGGGACTCCGGGGCAGATACGCAGTATTTT.

V and J are TRBV6-1 and TRBJ2-2, with 12 bases that match TRBD2. Losses at the gene ends were 2 bases for V and 0 bases for J; bases not matched to a gene: 1. Germline CDR1 is MNHNS and CDR2 is SASEGT. The CDR3 is 17 residues long. CDR3 loop: CASSESSGGANTGELFF. In DNA, the CDR3 is TGTGCCAGCAGTGAATCTAGCGGGGGGGCGAACACCGGGGAGCTGTTTTTT.

The chain joins TRBV9 to TRBJ1-2, with D hard to call. This CDR3 contains 11 residues. Germline V lookup: CDR1 SGDLS, CDR2 YYNGEE. Trimming left V 3 bases short and J 8 bases short, with 8 bases between. Written as DNA, the CDR3 is TGTGCCAGCAGCGCGGGCGGAGGCTACACCTTC. Translating gives CASSAGGGYTF.

The V gene is TRBV5-6, the J gene TRBJ2-3; no clear D gene. The CDR3 has 16 residues. Germline CDR1 and CDR2: SGHDT and YYEEEE. V was shortened by 2 bases and J by 4 bases, with 17 bases between the two germline ends. The CDR3: CASSFGPERIADTQYF. CDR3 nucleotides: TGTGCCAGCAGCTTTGGGCCGGAAAGAATTGCAGATACGCAGTATTTT.

The chain couples TRBV5-1 to TRBJ2-7; tentatively, D is TRBD1 or TRBD2 (6 bases each). Germline lookup yields CDR1 SGHRS and CDR2 YFSETQ. V was cut by 4 bases and J by 6 bases, with 20 bases left in between. This CDR3 contains 15 residues. CDR3 region: CASSPEQGLGGEQYF. The CDR3 coding sequence is TGCGCCAGCAGCCCGGAACAGGGACTGGGTGGCGAGCAGTACTTC.

Only a few counts were recorded for this clone. The chain has TRBV28 and TRBJ1-3; D is perhaps TRBD1 (5 bases). The CDR3 is made up of 18 amino acids. The V end was cut by 2 bases, the J end by 0 bases, with 17 bases between. Germline CDR1 is MDHEN and CDR2 is SYDVKM. DNA for the CDR3: TGTGCCAGCAGTTTACGGACCAGGGAAAAAAGCTCTGGAAACACCATATATTTT. Its translation is CASSLRTREKSSGNTIYF.

The chain couples TRBV10-3 to TRBJ1-5; D remains ambiguous. The CDR3 consists of 13 residues. Germline assignment: CDR1 ENHRY and CDR2 SYGVKD. Trimming left V 6 bases short and J 6 bases short, with 12 bases between. The CDR3 DNA reads as TGTGCCATCAGCGCAGGATGGAGTCAGCCCCAGCATTTT. Protein: CAISAGWSQPQHF.

The chain joins TRBV7-2 to TRBJ2-5; D is unresolved. Germline V gene data show CDR1 as SGHTA and CDR2 as FQGNSA. The CDR3 is made up of 13 amino acids. V was trimmed by 0 bases and J by 2 bases, leaving 4 bases between them. The CDR3 DNA reads as TGTGCCAGCAGCTTAGCTAGACAAGAGACCCAGTACTTC. This codes for CASSLARQETQYF.

This chain joins TRBV5-4 and TRBJ2-2; a weak D match, TRBD1 (5 bases). CDR1 and CDR2 from the germline V gene are SGHNT and YYREEE (reference sequence). The CDR3 runs 15 residues. Trimming left V 3 bases short and J 0 bases short, with 9 bases between. Here the CDR3 reads CASSSRTPNTGELFF. The CDR3 DNA sequence: TGTGCCAGCAGCTCACGGACACCGAACACCGGGGAGCTGTTTTTT.

The chain couples TRBV13 to TRBJ2-7, with TRBD1 as a possible D gene (6 bases). The CDR3 has 15 residues. The germline gives CDR1 PRHDT, CDR2 FYEKMQ (reference sequence). Trimming shortened V by 5 bases and J by 3 bases, and 17 bases separated the two germline ends. The CDR3: CASSQGGFLGYEQYF. The CDR3 DNA sequence: TGTGCCAGCAGCCAAGGGGGTTTCCTTGGCTACGAGCAGTACTTC.

The CDR3 nucleotides read TGTGCCAGCAGTTTATCCACAGAAACTAGCACAGATACGCAGTATTTT. Protein product: CASSLSTETSTDTQYF. The gene calls are TRBV28 and TRBJ2-3; D unclear. V lost 1 base to trimming and J lost 0 bases, with 11 bases between them. CDR1 and CDR2 from the germline V gene are MDHEN and SYDVKM. CDR3 length: 16 residues.

The V and J genes are TRBV5-1 and TRBJ2-6; possibly TRBD1 for D (7 bases). This CDR3 has 17 amino acids. V lost 3 bases and J lost 2, with 15 bases in between. Germline CDR1 is SGHRS and CDR2 is YFSETQ. CDR3 in amino acids: CASSWGAGGAGANVLTF. DNA for the CDR3: TGCGCCAGCAGCTGGGGGGCAGGGGGTGCTGGGGCCAACGTCCTGACTTTC.

The V call is TRBV20-1, the J call TRBJ2-3; no clear D gene. Germline V gene data show CDR1 as DFQATT and CDR2 as SNEGSKA (reference sequence). This CDR3 has 11 amino acids. The CDR3 sequence is CTGRSTDTQYF. The CDR3 DNA reads as TGCACCGGAAGGTCCACAGATACGCAGTATTTT.

The chain links TRBV7-2 to TRBJ2-1; 10 bases line up with TRBD2. This CDR3 region has 15 residues. CDR1 SGHTA and CDR2 FQGNSA come from the germline V gene. V was clipped by 6 bases and J by 3 bases; unmatched bases: 5. The DNA for the CDR3 is TGTGCCAGCAGTATAAGCGGGAGGGTCTACAATGAGCAGTTCTTC. Its translation: CASSISGRVYNEQFF.

The CDR3 sequence is CASSPGEALNTEAFF. CDR3 bases: TGCGCCAGCAGCCCAGGTGAAGCCTTGAACACTGAAGCTTTCTTT. The chain recombines TRBV5-1 with TRBJ1-1; D gene uncertain. The CDR3 runs 15 residues. In germline, CDR1 is SGHRS, CDR2 YFSETQ. V lost 4 bases to trimming and J lost 0 bases, with 13 bases between them.

V is TRBV10-3 and J is TRBJ2-7; TRBD1 is a possible D gene (5 bases). V shed 6 bases and J shed 6 bases, with 12 bases lying between them. The length of the CDR3 is 12 residues. Germline assignment: CDR1 ENHRY and CDR2 SYGVKD. CDR3 loop: CAISGQGLEQYV. The DNA of the CDR3 is TGTGCCATCAGCGGTCAGGGCCTCGAGCAGTACGTC.

The chain employs TRBV30 and TRBJ2-4; TRBD2 agrees at 11 bases. Germline trimming cut 0 bases from V and 7 bases from J; bases unmatched to any gene: 5. Germline V CDR1 and CDR2: GTSNPN, SVGIG (reference sequence). The CDR3 runs to 15 residues. This CDR3 is CAWSVLAGVRNIQYF. In DNA form, the CDR3 reads TGTGCCTGGAGTGTACTAGCGGGAGTTCGGAACATTCAGTACTTC.

The V and J genes are TRBV2 and TRBJ2-5; 9 bases line up with TRBD2. CDR3 length: 16 residues. From germline, CDR1 is SNHLY and CDR2 FYNNEI. V shed 2 bases, J shed 1 base, and the junction held 5 bases outside the gene matches. CDR3 region: CASSEWLAGTQETQYF. The CDR3 region has the DNA TGTGCCAGCAGTGAATGGCTAGCGGGGACCCAAGAGACCCAGTACTTC.

With respect to this clone: Sequence at one end of the junction differs from germline and may be a read error. V gene TRBV7-9 combines with J gene TRBJ1-3; a weak D match, TRBD1 (6 bases). Germline values: CDR1 SEHNR, CDR2 FQNEAQ (reference sequence). The CDR3 has 17 amino acids. The CDR3 protein is CASSQERQASSGNTIYF. In DNA, the CDR3 is TGCGCCAGCAGCCAAGAGCGACAGGCGAGCTCTGGAAACACCATATATTTT.

V usage is TRBV27 and J usage is TRBJ1-4; 8 nucleotides match TRBD1. Germline values: CDR1 MNHEY, CDR2 SMNVEV (reference sequence). This CDR3 spans 16 amino acids. The junction had 7 bases not matched to a gene; V was cut back by 2 bases and J by 5 bases. CDR3 sequence (DNA): TGTGCCAGCAGTTTAGGTTGGACAGGGTCCAATGAAAAACTGTTTTTT. This gives the protein CASSLGWTGSNEKLFF.

This rearrangement joins TRBV6-1 to TRBJ2-3; D is unresolved. This CDR3 is 13 amino acids long. With 1 base removed from V and 6 bases from J, the gap between germline ends came to 8 bases. The germline CDR1 and CDR2 sequences are MNHNS and SASEGT. In DNA form, the CDR3 reads TGTGCCAGCAGTGAAGGAAGTGGGGATACGCAGTATTTT. Protein product: CASSEGSGDTQYF.

This clone occurred once. The chain uses TRBV13 and TRBJ2-7; the match to TRBD2 covers 11 bases. From germline, CDR1 is PRHDT and CDR2 FYEKMQ (reference sequence). The CDR3 has 14 residues. Trimming cost V 3 bases and J 6 bases; bases outside gene matches: 4. The CDR3 protein is CASSFLAGGSEQYF. The CDR3 DNA follows: TGTGCCAGCAGCTTCCTAGCGGGAGGCAGCGAGCAGTACTTC.

The V gene is TRBV7-9, the J gene TRBJ2-3, with D unresolved. From germline, CDR1 is SEHNR and CDR2 FQNEAQ (reference sequence). Trimming removed 1 base at V and 3 bases at J, with 14 bases between. The CDR3 loop spans 16 amino acids. CDR3 DNA sequence: TGTGCCAGCAGCTTAGGAGATGGGTTTAGGACAGATACGCAGTATTTT. It translates to CASSLGDGFRTDTQYF. Filled out from reference TRBV7-9 and TRBJ2-3, the complete variable domain reads DTGVSQNPRHKITKRGQNVTFRCDPISEHNRLYWYRQTLGQGPEFLTYFQNEAQLEKSRLLSDRFSAERPKGSFSTLEIQRTEQGDSAMYLCASSLGDGFRTDTQYFGPGTRLTVL.

DNA of the CDR3: TGTGCCAGCAGCTTGGAGCCTAGCGGGAGGTACGAGCAGTACTTC. Its protein is CASSLEPSGRYEQYF. The chain recombines TRBV5-4 with TRBJ2-7; TRBD2 matches at 11 bases. CDR1 and CDR2 (germline): SGHNT, YYREEE (reference sequence). V shed 0 bases, J shed 4 bases, and the junction held 3 bases outside the gene matches. The CDR3 runs 15 residues.

The V call is TRBV7-9, the J call TRBJ2-3, with 12 bases fitting TRBD2. Germline V lookup: CDR1 SEHNR, CDR2 FQNEAQ (reference sequence). The CDR3 is 16 residues long. V trimming: 5 bases; J trimming: 4 bases; junction bases outside the gene matches: 7. For the CDR3, the DNA is TGTGCCAGCAGCGCCCTAGCGGGAGGGCCCTCAGATACGCAGTATTTT. It yields the protein CASSALAGGPSDTQYF.

The chain is built from TRBV29-1 and TRBJ2-2, with D possibly TRBD1 on 6 matching bases. Germline CDR1 is SQVTM and CDR2 is ANQGSEA. The CDR3 contains 16 residues. V dropped 6 bases and J dropped 7 bases, with 24 bases sitting between them. This CDR3 is CSVESTTGALGGELFF. The CDR3 nucleotides read TGCAGCGTGGAATCTACGACAGGCGCTCTTGGCGGGGAGCTGTTTTTT.

The table lists this clone with a few counts. The chain has TRBV6-4 and TRBJ2-3; possible D gene TRBD1, 6 bases. Deletions cut 4 bases from V and 0 bases from J, with 8 bases between. Germline V gives CDR1 MRHNA, CDR2 SNTAGT. CDR3 length: 14 residues. The CDR3 DNA reads TGTGCCAGCAGTGCGGACAGTAGCACAGATACGCAGTATTTT. Residues: CASSADSSTDTQYF.

The rearrangement links TRBV9 to TRBJ2-5; D call uncertain. CDR1 and CDR2 from the germline V gene are SGDLS and YYNGEE. This CDR3 is built from 15 residues. V dropped 0 bases and J dropped 4 bases, with 13 bases sitting between them. The CDR3 protein is CASSVATYRGETQYF. CDR3 bases: TGTGCCAGCAGCGTAGCTACTTACAGAGGAGAGACCCAGTACTTC.